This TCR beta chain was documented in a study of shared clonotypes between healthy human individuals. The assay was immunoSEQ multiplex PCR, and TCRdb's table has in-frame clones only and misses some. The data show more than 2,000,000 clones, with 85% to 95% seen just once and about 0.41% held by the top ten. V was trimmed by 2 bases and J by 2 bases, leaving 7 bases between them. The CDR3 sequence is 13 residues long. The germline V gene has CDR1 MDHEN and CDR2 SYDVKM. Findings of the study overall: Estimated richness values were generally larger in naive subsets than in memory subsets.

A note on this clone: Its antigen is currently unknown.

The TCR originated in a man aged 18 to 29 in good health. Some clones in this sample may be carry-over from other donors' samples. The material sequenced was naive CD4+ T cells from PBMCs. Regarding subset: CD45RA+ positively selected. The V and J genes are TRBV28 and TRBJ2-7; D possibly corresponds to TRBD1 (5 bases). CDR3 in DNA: TGTGCCAGCAGTTTACGACAGACCTACGAGCAGTACTTC. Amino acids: CASSLRQTYEQYF.